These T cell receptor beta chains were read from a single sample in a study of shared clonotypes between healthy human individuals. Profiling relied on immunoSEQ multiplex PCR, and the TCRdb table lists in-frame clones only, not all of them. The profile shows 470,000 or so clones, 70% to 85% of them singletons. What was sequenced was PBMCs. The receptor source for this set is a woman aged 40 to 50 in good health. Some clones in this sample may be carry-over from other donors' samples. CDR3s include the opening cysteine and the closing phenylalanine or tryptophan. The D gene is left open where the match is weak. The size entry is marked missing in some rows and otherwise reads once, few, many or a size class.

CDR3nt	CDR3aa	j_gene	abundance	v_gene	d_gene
TGTGCCACCAGCAGAGAGGGCCGCCCAGAGACCCAGTACTTC	CATSREGRPETQYF	TRBJ2-5	.	TRBV15	.
TGCGCCAGCAGCAGGTCCAGGGGTTTGAACACCGGGGAGCTGTTTTTT	CASSRSRGLNTGELFF	TRBJ2-2	.	TRBV5-1	.
TGTGCCAGCAGTGAAGACGACACAGATACGCAGTATTTT	CASSEDDTDTQYF	TRBJ2-3	few	TRBV6-4	.
TGTGCCAGCAGCGTTGGCGGGAGGTTGGAGACCCAGTACTTC	CASSVGGRLETQYF	TRBJ2-5	.	TRBV9	TRBD2
TGCGCCAGCAGCTCCCGGACAGGAGACTACGAGCAGTACTTC	CASSSRTGDYEQYF	TRBJ2-7	.	TRBV5-1	TRBD1
TGTGCCAGCTCACCCGGAACTAATGAAAAACTGTTTTTT	CASSPGTNEKLFF	TRBJ1-4	.	TRBV18	.
TGTGCCAGCAGGGCGGCGGGGGCGCAAACTGAAGCTTTCTTT	CASRAAGAQTEAFF	TRBJ1-1	.	TRBV6-5	.
TGTGCCAGCAGGCCTGACAGGGGACAGGAGACCCAGTACTTC	CASRPDRGQETQYF	TRBJ2-5	.	TRBV5-4	TRBD1
TGTGCCACCAGCAGAGATCTCGTGGGACAGGGGTTCGATGAGCAGTTCTTC	CATSRDLVGQGFDEQFF	TRBJ2-1	.	TRBV15	TRBD1
TGTGCCTGGAGATCTAGCGGGGGTGGGCAGACCCAGTACTTC	CAWRSSGGGQTQYF	TRBJ2-5	.	TRBV30	TRBD2
TGCGCCAGCAGCTTGGCCGGGACTAGCGAAGAGACCCAGTACTTC	CASSLAGTSEETQYF	TRBJ2-5	.	TRBV5-1	TRBD2
TGTGCCAGCAGTTTTAAAACACGGTTGGAGCAGTACTTC	CASSFKTRLEQYF	TRBJ2-7	few	TRBV27	.
TGTGCCAGCAGCTCGGAGGGGGACACTGAAGCTTTCTTT	CASSSEGDTEAFF	TRBJ1-1	.	TRBV11-3	.
TGCGCCAGCAGCTTGGACAGGGACGTAGAGACCCAGTACTTC	CASSLDRDVETQYF	TRBJ2-5	.	TRBV5-1	.
TGTGCCAGCAGTTTACAGGGGGCCAACACCGGGGAGCTGTTTTTT	CASSLQGANTGELFF	TRBJ2-2	.	TRBV6-5	TRBD1
TGTGCCAGCAGCTTGGGCCCAGGGAAGTTCTTC	CASSLGPGKFF	TRBJ2-1	few	TRBV5-8	.
TGCGCCAGCAGCTTGAGCCAGATGAACACTGAAGCTTTCTTT	CASSLSQMNTEAFF	TRBJ1-1	.	TRBV5-1	.
TGTGCCAGCAGCGTCACAGGAGTCACCTACGAGCAGTACTTC	CASSVTGVTYEQYF	TRBJ2-7	.	TRBV9	.
TGTGCCAGCAGCTGGCTGAGCGGGAGCTCCTACAATGAGCAGTTCTTC	CASSWLSGSSYNEQFF	TRBJ2-1	.	TRBV5-6	TRBD2
TGTGCCAGCTCACGGGACCAGGGGGGCACAGATACGCAGTATTTT	CASSRDQGGTDTQYF	TRBJ2-3	.	TRBV18	TRBD1
TGTGCCAGCAGTTACTCAGACTACGAGCAGTACTTC	CASSYSDYEQYF	TRBJ2-7	.	TRBV6-6	.
TGTGCCAGCAGTCCCCTAGCATCTGGAGCGGGGGAGCAGTACTTC	CASSPLASGAGEQYF	TRBJ2-7	once	TRBV2	TRBD2
TGTGCCAGCAGTGGACAGTATAGCAATCAGCCCCAGCATTTT	CASSGQYSNQPQHF	TRBJ1-5	.	TRBV6-1	.
TGTGCCAGCTCTCTCACCGACAGGAGGAACACCGGGGAGCTGTTTTTT	CASSLTDRRNTGELFF	TRBJ2-2	.	TRBV18	.
TGTGCCATCAGTGAGCTACACCTGGACAGGGTCTGGATGGATGAGCAGTTCTTC	CAISELHLDRVWMDEQFF	TRBJ2-1	.	TRBV10-3	TRBD1
TGCGCCAGCAGCAGGACCGGGACTAGCGGGAGTGACGAGCAGTACTTC	CASSRTGTSGSDEQYF	TRBJ2-7	.	TRBV5-1	TRBD2
TGCGCCAGCAGCTTGTCTGGACAGCCTTCCTACAATGAGCAGTTCTTC	CASSLSGQPSYNEQFF	TRBJ2-1	many	TRBV5-1	.
TGTGCCAGCAGCCCTGGGGGAACAAATGAAAAACTGTTTTTT	CASSPGGTNEKLFF	TRBJ1-4	.	TRBV9	.
TGTGCCAGCAGCTTATACCACTCCTACGAGCAGTACTTC	CASSLYHSYEQYF	TRBJ2-7	.	TRBV7-2	.
TGTGCCAGCTCGGCTAGCGGGAGGCAGGGGGAGACCCAGTACTTC	CASSASGRQGETQYF	TRBJ2-5	.	TRBV9	TRBD2
TGCGCCAGCAGCCTACGACTAGCGGAAAACTACGAGCAGTACTTC	CASSLRLAENYEQYF	TRBJ2-7	few	TRBV4-1	TRBD2
TGCGCCAGCAGCCTGGACAGGAACTCCTACAATGAGCAGTTCTTC	CASSLDRNSYNEQFF	TRBJ2-1	.	TRBV5-1	TRBD1
TGTGCCAGCAGCCAACAGCATAATCAGCCCCAGCATTTT	CASSQQHNQPQHF	TRBJ1-5	.	TRBV7-3	.
TGTGCCAGTAAGACCCGGGACCGAATGCTGTCCCGGGAGGGCCGGGACAATGAGCAGTTCTTC	CASKTRDRMLSREGRDNEQFF	TRBJ2-1	.	TRBV28	TRBD2
TGCGCCAGCAGCTTGGTCCCGGCGAACACTGAAGCTTTCTTT	CASSLVPANTEAFF	TRBJ1-1	.	TRBV5-1	.
TGCGCCAGCAGCTCGCGGGAGTCTGCGAATGAGCAGTTCTTC	CASSSRESANEQFF	TRBJ2-1	.	TRBV5-1	TRBD2
TGTGCCAGCAGCCGAAGTGTAGGGAGTTACGAGCAGTACTTC	CASSRSVGSYEQYF	TRBJ2-7	.	TRBV5-8	.
TGTGCCAGCAGAAAAGAGGGGGGCTGGGAGACCCAGTACTTC	CASRKEGGWETQYF	TRBJ2-5	.	TRBV28	.
TGTGCCAGCAGGGGGCAGGGGGCAAGCACAGATACGCAGTATTTT	CASRGQGASTDTQYF	TRBJ2-3	.	TRBV6-1	TRBD1
TGCAGCGTTGTGTCAGGGGGCCGTGAAGCTTTCTTT	CSVVSGGREAFF	TRBJ1-1	.	TRBV29-1	TRBD1
TGTGCCACCAGCCCTCCCTTTGAGACCCAGTACTTC	CATSPPFETQYF	TRBJ2-5	.	TRBV15	.
TGCGCCAGCAGCCTTAGCCCACTAGGGACAGGGAGTCAGCCCCAGCATTTT	CASSLSPLGTGSQPQHF	TRBJ1-5	.	TRBV5-1	TRBD1
TGTGCCAGTAGTTCCGGGACAGGAATCGGGGAGCTGTTTTTT	CASSSGTGIGELFF	TRBJ2-2	.	TRBV19	TRBD1
TGTGCCAGCAGTACCCAGACAATTCCCGGGGAGCTGTTTTTT	CASSTQTIPGELFF	TRBJ2-2	.	TRBV6-6	.
TGTGCCAGCAGGAACGGGGTGGCACAGCCCCAGCATTTT	CASRNGVAQPQHF	TRBJ1-5	.	TRBV6-5	.
TGTGCCAGTAGTCTTCAGGTTTCGTACGAGCAGTACTTC	CASSLQVSYEQYF	TRBJ2-7	.	TRBV19	.
TGTGCCAGCAGCGTAGGGGGGGTCTCCTACGAGCAGTACTTC	CASSVGGVSYEQYF	TRBJ2-7	.	TRBV9	.
TGTGCCAGCTCACCACCGTTAGCGGGAGGGCCTGAGCAGTACTTC	CASSPPLAGGPEQYF	TRBJ2-7	once	TRBV18	TRBD2
TGTGCCAGCTCCCGGGACAGGGGGAACATTCAGTACTTC	CASSRDRGNIQYF	TRBJ2-4	.	TRBV18	TRBD1
TGTGCCAGCAGTGAACGGCGGGAGGGCCTCGGGGAGCTGTTTTTT	CASSERREGLGELFF	TRBJ2-2	few	TRBV6-1	TRBD2
TGTGCCAGCGGACAGGGCAACTCCTACGAGCAGTACTTC	CASGQGNSYEQYF	TRBJ2-7	once	TRBV19	TRBD1
TGTGCCAGCAGCCTCAAACTGGGGACTAGCGGCACAGATACGCAGTATTTT	CASSLKLGTSGTDTQYF	TRBJ2-3	.	TRBV4-2	TRBD2
TGTGCCATCAGTGTATCAGGGGGCTCCCAAGAGACCCAGTACTTC	CAISVSGGSQETQYF	TRBJ2-5	.	TRBV10-3	TRBD1
TGTGCCTGGAGTGTAGATTGGGGGAACGATGAAAAACTGTTTTTT	CAWSVDWGNDEKLFF	TRBJ1-4	.	TRBV30	.
TGTGCCAGCAGTGAATTCGGGACAGGCTCCTACGAGCAGTACTTC	CASSEFGTGSYEQYF	TRBJ2-7	.	TRBV6-1	TRBD1
TGTGCCAGCAAACCCGTGAACACTGAAGCTTTCTTT	CASKPVNTEAFF	TRBJ1-1	.	TRBV28	.
TGTGCCAGCAGCTTACGGACAGGGGGCGATGAGCAGTTCTTC	CASSLRTGGDEQFF	TRBJ2-1	.	TRBV7-8	TRBD1
TGTGCCAGCAGCTTAAACGGCAGGGGATTAGGAGAGACCCAGTACTTC	CASSLNGRGLGETQYF	TRBJ2-5	few	TRBV7-2	.
TGTGCCAGCTCACCAAACAGGGGGTTTGCGGGTGAAGCTTTCTTT	CASSPNRGFAGEAFF	TRBJ1-1	.	TRBV18	TRBD1
TGCGCCAGCAGCTTGGGGAGCAGTTTCGAGCAGTACTTC	CASSLGSSFEQYF	TRBJ2-7	.	TRBV5-1	.